These 14 T cell receptor beta chains share one sample of origin, sequenced in a study of cytomegalovirus exposure and HLA in healthy donors. The PCR made use of 60 Vbeta and 13 Jbeta primers. Measured with immunoSEQ multiplex PCR; TCRdb has only the in-frame clones, and not every one. The sample holds almost 95,000 clones, 55% to 75% seen once. The sample comprised PBMCs. These receptors originate from a man aged 45-60 years in good health and CMV-seronegative.

The rearrangement links TRBV13 to TRBJ2-5, with a possible D match to TRBD2 (6 bases). Germline V gene data show CDR1 as PRHDT and CDR2 as FYEKMQ (reference sequence). Trimming stripped 5 bases from V and 7 bases from J, with 17 bases between. The CDR3 loop spans 14 amino acids. The DNA for the CDR3 is TGTGCCAGCAGCCTTCAAGCGGGCCCAGGGACCCAGTACTTC. Translating it yields CASSLQAGPGTQYF.

This chain links TRBV7-2 with TRBJ1-2, with unresolved D. This CDR3 has 14 residues. Trimming left V 0 bases short and J 4 bases short, with 9 bases between. CDR1 is SGHTA and CDR2 is FQGNSA in the germline V gene. For the CDR3, the DNA is TGTGCCAGCAGCTTAGCAGTAGGGAGCTATGGCTACACCTTC. Translated, it gives CASSLAVGSYGYTF. The full variable domain, completed using reference TRBV7-2 and TRBJ1-2, is GAGVSQSPSNKVTEKGKDVELRCDPISGHTALYWYRQSLGQGLEFLIYFQGNSAPDKSGLPSDRFSAERTGGSVSTLTIQRTQQEDSAVYLCASSLAVGSYGYTFGSGTRLTVV.

This chain connects TRBV19 to TRBJ1-5; D gene ambiguous. V shed 5 bases and J shed 7 bases, with 12 bases lying between them. From germline, CDR1 is LNHDA and CDR2 SQIVND (reference sequence). CDR3 length: 13 amino acids. This CDR3 reads CASSYGFSQPQHF. The CDR3 DNA follows: TGTGCCAGTAGTTACGGGTTCAGCCAGCCCCAGCATTTT.

This chain joins TRBV7-3 and TRBJ1-2; 9 bases agree with TRBD1. Germline V gene lookup returns CDR1 SGHTA and CDR2 FQGTGA. J lost 8 bases, V lost 4 bases, and 11 bases had no gene match. The CDR3 is 15 residues long. The CDR3 region is CASSSQPGTGSGYTF. Written as DNA, the CDR3 is TGTGCCAGCAGCTCGCAGCCCGGGACAGGGTCCGGCTACACCTTC.

The chain recombines TRBV21-1 with TRBJ2-7; the table's D call TRBD1 went unverified against the DNA. TRBV21-1 is annotated as a pseudogene. The CDR3 contains 16 residues. This chain's CDR3 is CASSKQGQGQTYEQYV. The CDR3, as DNA: TGTGCCAGCAGCAAACAGGGACAGGGGCAAACCTACGAGCAGTACGTC.

In DNA form, the CDR3 reads TGTGCCAGCAGTGAGATTAACAGGGTTGGCTACACCTTC. This translates into CASSEINRVGYTF. The V and J genes are TRBV6-1 and TRBJ1-2, with D perhaps matching TRBD1 (6 bases). The V gene's germline CDR1 is MNHNS and CDR2 SASEGT. V was cut by 3 bases and J by 7 bases, with 12 bases left in between. The CDR3 extends over 13 amino acids.

The chain uses TRBV5-1 and TRBJ2-2; 8 nucleotides align to TRBD1. Germline V lookup: CDR1 SGHRS, CDR2 YFSETQ. The J segment lost 7 bases and the V segment lost 4 bases, leaving 6 bases of the junction unmatched. The CDR3 covers 14 residues. This CDR3 reads CASSKGQGNGELFF. In DNA, the CDR3 is TGCGCCAGCAGCAAAGGACAGGGAAACGGGGAGCTGTTTTTT. Using reference TRBV5-1 and TRBJ2-2 for the parts outside the CDR3, the full variable domain is KAGVTQTPRYLIKTRGQQVTLSCSPISGHRSVSWYQQTPGQGLQFLFEYFSETQRNKGNFPGRFSGRQFSNSRSEMNVSTLELGDSALYLCASSKGQGNGELFFGEGSRLTVL.

The chain employs TRBV11-2 and TRBJ2-7; 9 bases line up with TRBD2. V was pared by 5 bases and J by 12 bases, with 8 bases of the junction left unmatched. This CDR3 is 12 amino acids long. The germline V gene encodes CDR1 SGHAT and CDR2 FQNNGV. CDR3 in DNA: TGTGCCAGCAGCGTTAGCGGGAGCACCTGGTACGTC. This gives the protein CASSVSGSTWYV.

The J gene is TRBJ1-3, the V gene TRBV5-1, with a possible D match to TRBD1 (5 bases). The ends were cut back, 0 bases at V and 0 bases at J, with 16 bases in the middle. Germline V gene sequence: CDR1 SGHRS, CDR2 YFSETQ. The CDR3 runs to 18 residues. The DNA for the CDR3 is TGCGCCAGCAGCTTGGCCGGATTGAGACAGAGCTCTGGAAACACCATATATTTT. Translated, it gives CASSLAGLRQSSGNTIYF. Using reference TRBV5-1 and TRBJ1-3 for the parts outside the CDR3, the full variable domain is KAGVTQTPRYLIKTRGQQVTLSCSPISGHRSVSWYQQTPGQGLQFLFEYFSETQRNKGNFPGRFSGRQFSNSRSEMNVSTLELGDSALYLCASSLAGLRQSSGNTIYFGEGSWLTVV.

This CDR3 is CASSLAGGGPYNEQFF. The CDR3 DNA is TGTGCCAGCAGCTTAGCAGGGGGGGGACCCTACAATGAGCAGTTCTTC. The V call is TRBV7-2, the J call TRBJ2-1; D is possibly TRBD2 (7 bases). Germline V gene sequence: CDR1 SGHTA, CDR2 FQGNSA. V was clipped by 0 bases and J by 2 bases, with 11 bases between them. This CDR3 spans 16 amino acids.

The J gene is TRBJ1-3, the V gene TRBV6-5; 7 bases fit TRBD1. Trimming removed 5 bases from V and 2 bases from J; junction bases left unmatched: 6. CDR3 size: 15 residues. Germline-derived CDR1 and CDR2 are MNHEY and SVGAGI. The CDR3 region is CASSRTGAAGNTIYF. The CDR3 DNA sequence: TGTGCCAGCAGTCGCACAGGGGCTGCTGGAAACACCATATATTTT.

The J gene is TRBJ2-7, the V gene TRBV4-3; 7 nucleotides agree with TRBD1. The length of the CDR3 is 16 residues. CDR1 and CDR2 from the germline V gene are LGHNA and YSLEER. Trimming cost V 0 bases and J 2 bases; bases outside gene matches: 7. CDR3 sequence: CASSQDIPGGTYEQYF. The DNA of the CDR3 is TGCGCCAGCAGCCAAGATATCCCAGGGGGTACCTACGAGCAGTACTTC.

This clone has more than one count but fewer than ten. This chain uses TRBV4-3 with TRBJ1-2; D call uncertain. There are 13 residues in the CDR3. Germline loops: CDR1 LGHNA, CDR2 YSLEER. Deletions cut 1 base from V and 10 bases from J, with 13 bases between. The CDR3 sequence is CASSQAWARDYTF. The CDR3 nucleotides are TGCGCCAGCAGCCAAGCCTGGGCCCGGGACTACACCTTC.

This sequence joins TRBV30 and TRBJ1-1, with TRBD1 as a possible D gene (6 bases). Trimming shortened V by 4 bases and J by 0 bases, and 9 bases separated the two germline ends. Germline lookup yields CDR1 GTSNPN and CDR2 SVGIG (reference sequence). This CDR3 has 13 amino acids. The CDR3 is CAWTRDMNTEAFF. Written as DNA, the CDR3 is TGTGCCTGGACAAGGGACATGAACACTGAAGCTTTCTTT.